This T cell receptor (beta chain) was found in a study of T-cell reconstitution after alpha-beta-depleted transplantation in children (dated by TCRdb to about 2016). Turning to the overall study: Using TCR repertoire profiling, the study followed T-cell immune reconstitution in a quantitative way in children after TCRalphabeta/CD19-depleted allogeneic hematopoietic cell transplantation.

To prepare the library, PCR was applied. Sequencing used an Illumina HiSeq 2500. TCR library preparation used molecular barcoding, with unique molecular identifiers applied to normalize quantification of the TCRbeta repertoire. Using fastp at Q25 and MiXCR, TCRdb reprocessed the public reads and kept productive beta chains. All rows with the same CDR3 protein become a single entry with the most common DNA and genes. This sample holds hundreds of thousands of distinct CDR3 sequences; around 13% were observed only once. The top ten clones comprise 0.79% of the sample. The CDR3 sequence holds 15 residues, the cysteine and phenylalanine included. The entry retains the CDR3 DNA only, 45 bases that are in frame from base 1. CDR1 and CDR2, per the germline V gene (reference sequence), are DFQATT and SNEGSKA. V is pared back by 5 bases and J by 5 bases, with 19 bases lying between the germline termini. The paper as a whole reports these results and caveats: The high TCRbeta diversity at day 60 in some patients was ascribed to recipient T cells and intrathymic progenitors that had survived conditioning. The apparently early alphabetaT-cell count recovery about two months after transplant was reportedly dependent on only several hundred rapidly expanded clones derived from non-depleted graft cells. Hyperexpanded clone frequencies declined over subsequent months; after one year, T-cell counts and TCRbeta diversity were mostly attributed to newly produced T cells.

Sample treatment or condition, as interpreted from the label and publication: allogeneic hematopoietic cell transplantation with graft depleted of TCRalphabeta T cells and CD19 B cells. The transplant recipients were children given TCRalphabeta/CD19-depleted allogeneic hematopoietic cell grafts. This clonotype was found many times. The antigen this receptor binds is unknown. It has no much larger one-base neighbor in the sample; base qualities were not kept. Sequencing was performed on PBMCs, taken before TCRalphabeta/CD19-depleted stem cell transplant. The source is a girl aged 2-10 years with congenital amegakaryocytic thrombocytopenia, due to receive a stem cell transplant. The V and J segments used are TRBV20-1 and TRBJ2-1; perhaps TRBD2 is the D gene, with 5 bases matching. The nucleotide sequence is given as TGCAGTGCTGCCCGTCGGGGAGCTGGCAACAATGAGCAGTTCTTC. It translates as CSAARRGAGNNEQFF.